These 32 T cell receptor beta chains were sequenced from one sample in a study of cytomegalovirus exposure and HLA in healthy donors. PCR used 60 Vbeta primers and 13 Jbeta primers. Assay: immunoSEQ multiplex PCR; the TCRdb copy retains only in-frame clones and omits some. The data hold fewer than 250,000 clones, with more than 65% observed a single time. The sample comprised PBMCs. Receptors were obtained from a man aged 35 to 55 in good health and CMV-seropositive.

The rearrangement uses TRBV6-6 and TRBJ2-2; maybe TRBD2 (6 bases). Germline loops: CDR1 MNHNY, CDR2 SVGAGI (reference sequence). Trimming pared 8 bases from V and 5 bases from J, leaving 9 bases between. The CDR3 loop spans 12 amino acids. The CDR3 here is CASWSGTGELFF. The CDR3 DNA follows: TGTGCCAGCTGGAGCGGGACCGGGGAGCTGTTTTTT.

The CDR3, as DNA: TGTGCCAGCAGCTTGGCCGCGTCGGTACCGAATCAGCCCCAGCATTTT. This gives the protein CASSLAASVPNQPQHF. The chain employs TRBV5-5 and TRBJ1-5, with D uncertain. The CDR3 has 16 amino acids. V was trimmed by 0 bases and J by 4 bases, leaving 14 bases between them. Per the germline V gene, CDR1 is SGHKS and CDR2 is YYEKEE (reference sequence).

This clone has a handful of counts. The chain employs TRBV27 and TRBJ2-1; 8 nucleotides line up with TRBD2. The CDR3 extends over 16 amino acids. The germline gives CDR1 MNHEY, CDR2 SMNVEV (reference sequence). The V gene end was trimmed by 6 bases and the J gene end by 1 base; junction bases not matched to a gene: 8. CDR3 sequence (DNA): TGTGCCAGCAGGGGGCGGGGGGCAGGGTCCTACAATGAGCAGTTCTTC. Its protein is CASRGRGAGSYNEQFF.

This chain links TRBV6-5 with TRBJ1-1, with D unclear. With 0 bases removed from V and 2 bases from J, the gap between germline ends came to 10 bases. Germline V gene data show CDR1 as MNHEY and CDR2 as SVGAGI. The CDR3 loop spans 15 amino acids. The CDR3 DNA reads TGTGCCAGCAGTTACTCGAGGCGGCAAAACACTGAAGCTTTCTTT. Protein: CASSYSRRQNTEAFF.

J is TRBJ2-1 and V is TRBV18, with 12 bases aligning to TRBD2. Trimming removed 3 bases from V and 10 bases from J; junction bases left unmatched: 7. CDR1 KGHSH and CDR2 LQKENI come from the germline V gene. This CDR3 is built from 15 residues. The CDR3 reads CASSPLLAGGREQFF. The CDR3 nucleotides are TGTGCCAGCTCACCGTTACTAGCGGGAGGCAGGGAGCAGTTCTTC.

The chain joins TRBV5-1 to TRBJ2-5, with TRBD1 matching over 9 bases. The J call may be wrong; the DNA end is better matched by TRBJ2-7. The germline CDR1 and CDR2 sequences are SGHRS and YFSETQ. This CDR3 region has 19 residues. The CDR3 DNA follows: TGCGCCAGCAGCTTGGCCAAGACGCACGGACAGGGGAATTCCTACGAGCAGTACTTC. Amino acid sequence: CASSLAKTHGQGNSYEQYF.

V usage is TRBV6-1 and J usage is TRBJ1-1, with D possibly TRBD1 on 5 matching bases. CDR1 is MNHNS, CDR2 SASEGT, per germline. Deletions cut 7 bases from V and 0 bases from J, with 9 bases between. This CDR3 has 13 residues. DNA of the CDR3: TGTGCCAGCACGCCAGGGATGAACACTGAAGCTTTCTTT. Its translation is CASTPGMNTEAFF.

The chain couples TRBV6-1 to TRBJ2-1, with 8 bases lining up with TRBD2. With V trimmed by 11 bases and J by 7 bases, 10 bases remained unmatched. There are 13 residues in the CDR3. Germline assignment: CDR1 MNHNS and CDR2 SASEGT. CDR3 DNA: TGTGCCGCTCAAGCGGGAGAAGGTAATGAGCAGTTCTTC. Amino acid sequence: CAAQAGEGNEQFF.

This clone has just one count. V is TRBV19 and J is TRBJ1-5; D uncertain. Germline lookup yields CDR1 LNHDA and CDR2 SQIVND (reference sequence). This CDR3 region has 17 residues. Trimming stripped 6 bases from V and 0 bases from J, with 18 bases between. The CDR3 region has the DNA TGTGCCAGTAGAGGAAGATTCGGGAGATATAGCAATCAGCCCCAGCATTTT. Residues: CASRGRFGRYSNQPQHF. Supplemented by reference TRBV19 and TRBJ1-5, the full variable domain reads DGGITQSPKYLFRKEGQNVTLSCEQNLNHDAMYWYRQDPGQGLRLIYYSQIVNDFQKGDIAEGYSVSREKKESFPLTVTSAQKNPTAFYLCASRGRFGRYSNQPQHFGDGTRLSIL.

The chain is built from TRBV5-1 and TRBJ1-1; D remains unclear. Germline lookup yields CDR1 SGHRS and CDR2 YFSETQ. The CDR3 consists of 13 residues. With 5 bases removed from V and 3 bases from J, the gap between germline ends came to 11 bases. The CDR3 coding sequence is TGCGCCAGCAGAGAGGGCGCGGACACTGAAGCTTTCTTT. Protein: CASREGADTEAFF.

J is TRBJ2-5 and V is TRBV7-3; perhaps TRBD1 as D (6 bases). The CDR3 length is 14 residues. Germline CDR1 and CDR2: SGHTA and FQGTGA. Deletions cut 5 bases from V and 5 bases from J, with 15 bases between. The DNA of the CDR3 is TGTGCCAGCAGCACCAGTGGGGGCTCGGAGACCCAGTACTTC. Amino acid sequence: CASSTSGGSETQYF.

This clone was recorded once. The CDR3 here is CASSLLAGAGGYTF. The CDR3 DNA is TGTGCCAGCAGTTTATTGGCAGGGGCGGGTGGCTACACCTTC. The chain combines TRBV28 with TRBJ1-2; D possibly corresponds to TRBD1 (6 bases). Per the germline V gene, CDR1 is MDHEN and CDR2 is SYDVKM. Trimming took off 1 base at V and 7 bases at J, with 13 bases between the two ends. CDR3 length: 14 amino acids.

On this clone: Germline is not matched at one junction end, which may reflect a read error. The chain links TRBV7-9 to TRBJ2-1, with TRBD1 identical over 10 bases. Looked up from germline, CDR1 is SEHNR and CDR2 is FQNEAQ (reference sequence). The CDR3 sequence is 16 residues long. CDR3: CSSSFTGTGEYWEQFF. The CDR3 DNA follows: TGTTCCAGCAGCTTTACCGGGACAGGGGAATACTGGGAGCAGTTCTTC.

This clone was detected a few times. The rearrangement joins TRBV9 to TRBJ2-7; D gene unclear. The CDR3 length is 14 residues. CDR1 and CDR2 from the germline V gene are SGDLS and YYNGEE. V gave up 0 bases and J gave up 1 base, with 8 bases separating them. CDR3 DNA: TGTGCCAGCAGCGTAGAGGCGACTTCCTACGAGCAGTACTTC. It specifies CASSVEATSYEQYF.

V and J are TRBV5-4 and TRBJ2-1, with 11 bases aligning to TRBD2. The CDR3 is 17 amino acids. V shed 3 bases, J shed 1 base, and the junction held 6 bases outside the gene matches. CDR1 is SGHNT, CDR2 YYREEE, per germline (reference sequence). CDR3 in DNA: TGTGCCAGCAGCTCAAGGGGACTAGCGGCATCCTACAATGAGCAGTTCTTC. This codes for CASSSRGLAASYNEQFF.

This clone was counted only a few times. V and J are TRBV30 and TRBJ2-1, with D possibly matching TRBD2 (6 bases). Germline values: CDR1 GTSNPN, CDR2 SVGIG (reference sequence). The CDR3 runs to 16 residues. V lost 0 bases and J 3 bases, leaving 15 bases between the germline ends. Written as DNA, the CDR3 is TGTGCCTGGAGTGTAGGGCGGGGCCTCCACTACAATGAGCAGTTCTTC. Translating it yields CAWSVGRGLHYNEQFF. The whole variable domain, filled in from reference TRBV30 and TRBJ2-1, reads SQTIHQWPATLVQPVGSPLSLECTVEGTSNPNLYWYRQAAGRGLQLLFYSVGIGQISSEVPQNLSASRPQDRQFILSSKKLLLSDSGFYLCAWSVGRGLHYNEQFFGPGTRLTVL.

The V call is TRBV9, the J call TRBJ2-5, with TRBD1 matching 8 bases. The CDR3 runs 15 residues. Trimming at V came to 3 bases and at J to 4 bases, leaving 8 bases not matched to a gene. Germline CDR1 is SGDLS and CDR2 is YYNGEE. CDR3 bases: TGTGCCAGCAGCGAACGGACAGGGTCGATAGAGACCCAGTACTTC. Translated, it gives CASSERTGSIETQYF.

This chain joins TRBV5-4 and TRBJ2-3, with TRBD2 matching over 11 bases. The CDR3 is 17 amino acids. Germline-derived CDR1 and CDR2 are SGHNT and YYREEE (reference sequence). V was clipped by 1 base and J by 4 bases; unmatched bases: 8. The CDR3 region is CASSLSGSGGAADTQYF. CDR3 sequence (DNA): TGTGCCAGCAGCTTGTCGGGTAGCGGGGGGGCTGCAGATACGCAGTATTTT.

The J gene is TRBJ2-3, the V gene TRBV4-3; D unclear. Germline V gene lookup returns CDR1 LGHNA and CDR2 YSLEER. V lost 0 bases and J lost 0, with 13 bases in between. The CDR3 runs to 17 residues. The chain's CDR3 is CASSQERGTLSTDTQYF. CDR3 sequence (DNA): TGCGCCAGCAGCCAAGAAAGAGGAACTCTGAGCACAGATACGCAGTATTTT.

This clone was observed a handful of times. V usage is TRBV6-1 and J usage is TRBJ1-5; 8 positions match TRBD1. V shed 3 bases and J 4 bases; nucleotides not matched to a gene: 8. Germline loops: CDR1 MNHNS, CDR2 SASEGT. The CDR3 has 16 amino acids. As DNA, the CDR3 is TGTGCCAGCAGTGACAGGGGGCCGGTTTCGAATCAGCCCCAGCATTTT. Its protein product is CASSDRGPVSNQPQHF.

The CDR3 DNA reads as TGTGCCAGCAGGGCGGAAGAATCAGAGCTGTTTTTT. Translation gives CASRAEESELFF. The V call is TRBV6-6, the J call TRBJ2-2, with D hard to call. Germline CDR1 reads MNHNY; CDR2 reads SVGAGI (reference sequence). The V end lost 6 bases, the J end lost 11 bases, and 13 bases lay between the germline ends. This CDR3 is built from 12 residues.

V is TRBV19 and J is TRBJ2-7; possibly TRBD1 for D (6 bases). Germline V lookup: CDR1 LNHDA, CDR2 SQIVND (reference sequence). The CDR3 is 16 residues long. V was clipped by 3 bases and J by 1 base, with 16 bases between them. CDR3 loop: CASSIGQFGVSYEQYF. The CDR3 DNA reads TGTGCCAGTAGTATTGGACAGTTTGGGGTATCCTACGAGCAGTACTTC. Full variable domain (remainder filled in from reference TRBV19 and TRBJ2-7): DGGITQSPKYLFRKEGQNVTLSCEQNLNHDAMYWYRQDPGQGLRLIYYSQIVNDFQKGDIAEGYSVSREKKESFPLTVTSAQKNPTAFYLCASSIGQFGVSYEQYFGPGTRLTVT.

In the case of this clone: The same CDR3 arises from other DNA sequences in this sample as well. V is TRBV19 and J is TRBJ2-7; 13 nucleotides agree with TRBD2. This CDR3 is built from 16 residues. Germline V gene lookup returns CDR1 LNHDA and CDR2 SQIVND (reference sequence). V lost 2 bases to trimming and J lost 4 bases; unmatched junction nucleotides: 5. The CDR3 coding sequence is TGTGCCAGTAGTATAACTAGCGGGAGGGCCGGTTACGAGCAGTACTTC. It translates to CASSITSGRAGYEQYF.

The chain combines TRBV5-6 with TRBJ2-1; TRBD2 matches at 9 bases. CDR3 size: 15 residues. The J segment lost 7 bases and the V segment lost 6 bases, leaving 11 bases of the junction unmatched. Per germline, CDR1 SGHDT and CDR2 YYEEEE. CDR3 region: CASISAGGLKNEQFF. In DNA form, the CDR3 reads TGTGCCAGCATCTCGGCGGGGGGGCTTAAGAATGAGCAGTTCTTC.

The genes are TRBV2 and TRBJ1-2; D might be TRBD1 (6 bases). CDR1 SNHLY and CDR2 FYNNEI come from the germline V gene. The CDR3 loop spans 15 amino acids. V was clipped by 6 bases and J by 4 bases, with 18 bases between them. The CDR3 DNA sequence: TGTGCCAGCAGCCCGACAGGAAGACCTTCCTATGGCTACACCTTC. Amino acid sequence: CASSPTGRPSYGYTF.

The V and J genes are TRBV6-1 and TRBJ2-7, with D possibly being TRBD1 (5 bases). Germline V gene data show CDR1 as MNHNS and CDR2 as SASEGT. The CDR3 is 11 amino acids. Trimming took 9 bases from V and 4 from J, leaving 10 bases between them. CDR3 bases: TGTGCCAGAACCAGGGTTTACGAGCAGTACTTC. Translation gives CARTRVYEQYF.

The chain links TRBV4-2 to TRBJ2-5; 8 bases are a match to TRBD1. With the DNA end fitting TRBJ2-7 better, the J assignment may be wrong. Per the germline V gene, CDR1 is LGHNA and CDR2 is YNFKEQ. The CDR3 length is 16 residues. In DNA, the CDR3 is TGTGCCAGCAGCCAACGTAGACAGGGGAGCTCCTACGAGCAGTACTTC. Its translation is CASSQRRQGSSYEQYF.

The J gene is TRBJ2-1, the V gene TRBV5-8; TRBD2 matches 15 bases. There are 19 residues in the CDR3. CDR1 is SGHTS, CDR2 YDEGEE, per germline. V dropped 4 bases and J dropped 8; count of bases not matched to a gene: 16. CDR3 nucleotides: TGTGCCAGCAGCCCGGTCGGGGGAGGACTAGCGGGGGGGCTTTATGAGCAGTTCTTC. Protein product: CASSPVGGGLAGGLYEQFF.

This clone was picked up one time. The V call is TRBV5-4, the J call TRBJ2-7; the match to TRBD1 covers 9 bases. With V trimmed by 6 bases and J by 2 bases, 3 bases remained unmatched. The CDR3 is 13 residues long. Germline V gene lookup returns CDR1 SGHNT and CDR2 YYREEE (reference sequence). The chain's CDR3 is CASTRQGAYEQYF. The DNA of the CDR3 is TGTGCCAGCACAAGACAGGGGGCCTACGAGCAGTACTTC. The full variable domain, with the rest looked up from reference TRBV5-4 and TRBJ2-7, is ETGVTQSPTHLIKTRGQQVTLRCSSQSGHNTVSWYQQALGQGPQFIFQYYREEENGRGNFPPRFSGLQFPNYSSELNVNALELDDSALYLCASTRQGAYEQYFGPGTRLTVT.

V gene TRBV11-3 combines with J gene TRBJ2-2; no clear D. This CDR3 is 12 amino acids long. V gave up 3 bases and J gave up 5 bases, with 4 bases separating them. The germline V gene has CDR1 SGHNT and CDR2 YENEEA. The CDR3 reads CASSLETGELFF. CDR3 DNA: TGTGCCAGCAGCTTGGAGACCGGGGAGCTGTTTTTT.

This clone showed up just a few times. The J gene is TRBJ1-1, the V gene TRBV4-1, with 9 bases aligning to TRBD1. Germline trimming cut 2 bases from V and 5 bases from J; bases unmatched to any gene: 3. The germline CDR1 and CDR2 sequences are MGHRA and YSYEKL. This CDR3 has 14 amino acids. CDR3: CASSQPTGGTEAFF. The DNA for the CDR3 is TGCGCCAGCAGCCAACCGACAGGGGGGACTGAAGCTTTCTTT.

V usage is TRBV5-4 and J usage is TRBJ1-1; D is perhaps TRBD1 (5 bases). With 1 base removed from V and 5 bases from J, the gap between germline ends came to 12 bases. The CDR3 is 14 amino acids. Germline V CDR1 and CDR2: SGHNT, YYREEE (reference sequence). This CDR3 reads CASSLPGFNTEAFF. CDR3 bases: TGTGCCAGCAGCTTGCCAGGGTTTAATACTGAAGCTTTCTTT.